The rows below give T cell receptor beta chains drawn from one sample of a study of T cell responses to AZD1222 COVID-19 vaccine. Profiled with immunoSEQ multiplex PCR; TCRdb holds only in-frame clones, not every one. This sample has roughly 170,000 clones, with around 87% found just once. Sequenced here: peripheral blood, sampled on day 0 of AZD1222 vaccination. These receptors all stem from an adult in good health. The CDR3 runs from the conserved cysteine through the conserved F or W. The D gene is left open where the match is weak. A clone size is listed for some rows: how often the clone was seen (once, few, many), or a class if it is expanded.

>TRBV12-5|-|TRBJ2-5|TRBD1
CASGSGQGETQYF
TGTGCTAGTGGTTCAGGACAGGGAGAGACCCAGTACTTC
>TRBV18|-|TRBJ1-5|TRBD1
CASSQDRANQPQHF
TGTGCCAGCTCACAAGACAGGGCGAATCAGCCCCAGCATTTT
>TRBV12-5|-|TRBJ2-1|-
CASGFHGEQFF
TGTGCTAGTGGGTTCCATGGTGAGCAGTTCTTC
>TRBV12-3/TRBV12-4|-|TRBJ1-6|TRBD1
CASRDKQGAPLHF
TGTGCCAGCAGGGATAAACAGGGGGCACCCCTCCACTTT
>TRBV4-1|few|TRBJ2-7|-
CASSQLLVSYEQYF
TGCGCCAGCAGCCAGTTACTGGTCTCCTACGAGCAGTACTTC
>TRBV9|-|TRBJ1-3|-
CASSGSRNTIYF
TGTGCCAGCAGTGGCTCCAGGAACACCATATATTTT
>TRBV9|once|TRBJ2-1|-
CASSLDYSSYNEQFF
TGTGCCAGCAGTTTGGACTATAGCTCCTACAATGAGCAGTTCTTC
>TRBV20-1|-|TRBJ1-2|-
CSASTNYGYTF
TGCAGTGCTAGTACAAACTATGGCTACACCTTC
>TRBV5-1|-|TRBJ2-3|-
CASRPGYMGADTQYF
TGCGCCAGCAGGCCAGGGTACATGGGGGCAGATACGCAGTATTTT
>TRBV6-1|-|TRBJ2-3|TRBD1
CASSAHIGLPGGADTQYF
TGTGCCAGCAGTGCCCACATAGGACTCCCAGGGGGAGCAGATACGCAGTATTTT
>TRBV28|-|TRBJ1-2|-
CASSPSGGGYGYTF
TGTGCCAGCAGTCCGAGTGGGGGTGGCTATGGCTACACCTTC
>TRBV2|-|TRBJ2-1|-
CASSGPRGAYNEQFF
TGTGCCAGCAGTGGCCCTCGGGGCGCCTACAATGAGCAGTTCTTC